Here is one T cell receptor beta chain with its context. The data were taken from a study of T cell responses to AZD1222 COVID-19 vaccine. The method was immunoSEQ multiplex PCR; TCRdb's version includes in-frame clones alone and lacks a portion of them. The sample includes around 180,000 clones, over 70% of them seen just once. The clonotype originates from an adult in good health. This sample comprised peripheral blood, obtained on day 0 of MenACWY control vaccination.

Written as DNA, the CDR3 is TGTGCCAGCAGTCCCGGGACAGGGGCCGACGAGCAGTACTTC. This gives the protein CASSPGTGADEQYF. This chain uses TRBV28 with TRBJ2-7; 10 bases are a match to TRBD1. V lost 5 bases to trimming and J lost 5 bases; unmatched junction nucleotides: 6. Germline CDR1 and CDR2: MDHEN and SYDVKM. The CDR3 extends over 14 amino acids. Drawing the rest from reference TRBV28 and TRBJ2-7, the complete variable domain is DVKVTQSSRYLVKRTGEKVFLECVQDMDHENMFWYRQDPGLGLRLIYFSYDVKMKEKGDIPEGYSVSREKKERFSLILESASTNQTSMYLCASSPGTGADEQYFGPGTRLTVT.